One and the same sample provided the 6 T cell receptor beta chains below, sequenced in a study of blood T cell repertoires in COVID-19 (dated by TCRdb to the early 2020s). The library was generated by the immunoSEQ multiplex PCR assay. TCRdb stores this immuneACCESS table with in-frame sequences only. Part of the clones is absent; in the studies checked, under half of the shortfall reflects unresolved V genes, and no reason is known for the rest. The sample profile shows about 58,000 clones; roughly 90% of them were found once. The ten largest clones add up to over 11% of the sample. The sequencing input was peripheral blood. The source of these receptors is a woman in her fifties or sixties with active COVID-19.

This sequence joins TRBV3-1 (or the pseudogene TRBV3-2) and TRBJ2-3; 9 nucleotides align to TRBD2. V lost 1 base and J lost 7; bases outside the gene matches: 6. The CDR3 runs to 15 residues. Looked up from germline, CDR1 is LGHDT and CDR2 is YNNKEL (reference sequence). The CDR3 loop is CASSQGGGAGNTQYF. In nucleotides, the CDR3 is TGTGCCAGCAGCCAAGGCGGGGGGGCCGGAAATACGCAGTATTTT.

The chain joins TRBV5-4 to TRBJ2-5, with 7 bases fitting TRBD1. Germline trimming cut 4 bases from V and 2 bases from J; bases unmatched to any gene: 14. Germline V gives CDR1 SGHNT, CDR2 YYREEE (reference sequence). This CDR3 spans 17 amino acids. CDR3 nucleotide sequence: TGTGCCAGCAGCAGGGGTCACCCGACAGGGAGACAAGAGACCCAGTACTTC. Residues: CASSRGHPTGRQETQYF.

The rearrangement links TRBV27 to TRBJ1-2, with 8 bases aligning to TRBD1. The junction had 8 bases not matched to a gene; V was cut back by 9 bases and J by 8 bases. In germline, CDR1 is MNHEY, CDR2 SMNVEV (reference sequence). The CDR3 contains 12 residues. This chain's CDR3 is CASKQGAGGYTF. In DNA, the CDR3 is TGTGCCAGTAAGCAGGGGGCCGGCGGCTACACCTTC.

The chain joins TRBV12-5 to TRBJ2-5; 11 nucleotides agree with TRBD2. The V gene's germline CDR1 is LGHNT and CDR2 FRNRAP. The J segment lost 5 bases and the V segment lost 4 bases, leaving 3 bases of the junction unmatched. This CDR3 is 14 amino acids long. CDR3 DNA sequence: TGTGCTAGTGGTTATAGCGGGGGGGCGGAGACCCAGTACTTC. Protein sequence: CASGYSGGAETQYF.

The chain is built from TRBV6-6 and TRBJ1-6; D possibly corresponds to TRBD1 (5 bases). V lost 2 bases and J 6 bases, leaving 14 bases between the germline ends. The CDR3 runs 16 residues. Per germline, CDR1 MNHNY and CDR2 SVGAGI (reference sequence). The CDR3 bases are TGTGCCAGCAGTTACCCCTCCGGCAGGGTTAATTCACCCCTCCACTTT. Translation: CASSYPSGRVNSPLHF.

J is TRBJ1-2 and V is TRBV5-4; 8 positions agree with TRBD1. The CDR3 has 13 residues. V lost 3 bases to trimming and J lost 9 bases; unmatched junction nucleotides: 7. Looked up from germline, CDR1 is SGHNT and CDR2 is YYREEE (reference sequence). For the CDR3, the DNA is TGTGCCAGCAGCTGGACAGGGAGGGATAGCTACACCTTC. Translation: CASSWTGRDSYTF.